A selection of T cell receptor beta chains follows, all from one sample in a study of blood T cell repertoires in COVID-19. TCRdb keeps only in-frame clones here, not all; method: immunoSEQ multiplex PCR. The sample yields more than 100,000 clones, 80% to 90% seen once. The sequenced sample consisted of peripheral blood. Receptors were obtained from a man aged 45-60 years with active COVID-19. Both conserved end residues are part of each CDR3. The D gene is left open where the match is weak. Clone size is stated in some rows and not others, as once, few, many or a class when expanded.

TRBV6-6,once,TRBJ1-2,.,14,CASSYSNQVTGYTF,TGTGCCAGCAGTTACTCTAATCAGGTTACCGGCTACACCTTC
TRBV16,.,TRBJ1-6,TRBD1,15,CASSLSGQGDSPLHF,TGTGCCAGCAGCCTAAGCGGACAGGGAGATTCACCCCTCCACTTT
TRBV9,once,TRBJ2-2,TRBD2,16,CASSSKRTSGEGELFF,TGTGCCAGCAGCTCTAAGCGGACTAGCGGGGAGGGGGAGCTGTTTTTT
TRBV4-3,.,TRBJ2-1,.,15,CASSQEGVSYNEQFF,TGCGCCAGCAGCCAAGAAGGGGTCTCCTACAATGAGCAGTTCTTC
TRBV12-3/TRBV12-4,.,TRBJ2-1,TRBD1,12,CASSPQGYEQFF,TGTGCCAGCAGTCCACAGGGGTATGAGCAGTTCTTC
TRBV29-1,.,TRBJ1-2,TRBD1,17,CSVEEETGGGLYYGYTF,TGCAGCGTTGAAGAGGAGACAGGGGGCGGACTTTACTATGGCTACACCTTC
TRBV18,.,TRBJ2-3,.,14,CASSPFDASDTQYF,TGTGCCAGCTCACCATTTGATGCGTCCGATACGCAGTATTTT
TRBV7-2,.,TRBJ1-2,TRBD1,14,CASSPRQGAIGYTF,TGTGCCAGCAGCCCTCGACAGGGGGCTATTGGCTACACCTTC
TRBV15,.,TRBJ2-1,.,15,CATSSRGSHGNEQFF,TGTGCCACCAGCAGCAGGGGCTCCCATGGGAATGAGCAGTTCTTC
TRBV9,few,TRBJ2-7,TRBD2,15,CASSILPSGGAEQYF,TGTGCCAGCAGCATCCTTCCTAGCGGGGGGGCCGAGCAGTACTTC
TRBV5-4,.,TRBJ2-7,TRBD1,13,CASSLGQGDEQYF,TGTGCCAGCAGCTTGGGACAGGGAGACGAGCAGTACTTC
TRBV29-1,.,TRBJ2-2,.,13,CSVGQTNTGELFF,TGCAGCGTAGGACAGACGAACACCGGGGAGCTGTTTTTT
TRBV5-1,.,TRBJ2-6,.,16,CASSLTEISGANVLTF,TGCGCCAGCAGCTTGACCGAGATCTCTGGGGCCAACGTCCTGACTTTC
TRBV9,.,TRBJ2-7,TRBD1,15,CASSVGQGLSYEQYF,TGTGCCAGCAGCGTAGGACAGGGCTTGTCCTACGAGCAGTACTTC
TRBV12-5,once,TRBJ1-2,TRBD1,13,CASGLGAGGGYTF,TGTGCTAGTGGTTTGGGGGCAGGGGGGGGCTACACCTTC
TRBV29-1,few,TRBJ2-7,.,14,CSVEDEDKGDEQYF,TGCAGCGTTGAAGACGAGGACAAAGGGGACGAGCAGTACTTC
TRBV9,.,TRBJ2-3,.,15,CASSVGRGATDTQYF,TGTGCCAGCAGCGTAGGTCGGGGGGCCACAGATACGCAGTATTTT
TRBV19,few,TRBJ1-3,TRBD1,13,CASSPGTGYTIYF,TGTGCCAGTAGTCCCGGGACAGGATACACCATATATTTT